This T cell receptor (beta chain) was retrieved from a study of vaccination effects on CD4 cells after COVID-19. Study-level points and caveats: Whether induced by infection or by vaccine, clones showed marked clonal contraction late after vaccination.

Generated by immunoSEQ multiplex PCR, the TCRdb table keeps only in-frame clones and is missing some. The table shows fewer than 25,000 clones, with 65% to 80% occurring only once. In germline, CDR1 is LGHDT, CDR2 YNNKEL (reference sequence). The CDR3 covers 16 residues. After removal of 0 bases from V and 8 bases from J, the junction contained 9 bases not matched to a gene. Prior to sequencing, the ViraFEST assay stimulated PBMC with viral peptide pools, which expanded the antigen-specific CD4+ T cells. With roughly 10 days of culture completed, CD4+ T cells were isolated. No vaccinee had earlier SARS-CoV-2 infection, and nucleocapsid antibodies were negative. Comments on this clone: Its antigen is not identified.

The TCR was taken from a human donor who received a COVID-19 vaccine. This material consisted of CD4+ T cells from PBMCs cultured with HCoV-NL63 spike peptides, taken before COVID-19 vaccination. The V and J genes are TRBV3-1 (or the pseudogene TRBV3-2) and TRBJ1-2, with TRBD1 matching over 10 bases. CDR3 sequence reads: CASSQDPGQGTGGYTF. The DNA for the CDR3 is TGTGCCAGCAGCCAAGATCCGGGACAGGGGACTGGAGGCTACACCTTC.